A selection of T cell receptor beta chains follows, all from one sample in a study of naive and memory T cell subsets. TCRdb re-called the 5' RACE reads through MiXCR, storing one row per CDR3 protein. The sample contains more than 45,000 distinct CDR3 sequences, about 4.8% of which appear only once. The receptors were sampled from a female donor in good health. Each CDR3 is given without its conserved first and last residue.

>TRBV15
ATSRDPSYEQY
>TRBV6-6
ASIQGAPFYEQY
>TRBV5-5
ASSSPSGNFEQY
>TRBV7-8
ASSLVGRSTDTQY
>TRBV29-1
SGPPRGYEQY
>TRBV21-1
ASSKAPFQNRAGGSGTVEQF
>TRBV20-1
SAGGGPGTGTFSYEQY
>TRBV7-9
ASSPRHEKLF
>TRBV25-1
ASSDIGQGATDTQY
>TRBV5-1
ASSLGSQYQETQY
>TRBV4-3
ASSQAFGTAYEQY
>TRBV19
ASSIGHRGEGVTGELF
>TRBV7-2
ASSFPRGGSMDGEQF
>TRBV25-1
ASSEYKDTGELF
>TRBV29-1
SVGLAGITDTQY
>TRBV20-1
SSTLSGGYT
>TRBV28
ASSLLYVAAF
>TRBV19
ASSTAGLRDEQF
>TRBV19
ASSGNSYEQY
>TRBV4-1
ASSQLTGPGQGRTEAF
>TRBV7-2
ASSPTRIHTDTQY
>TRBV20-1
SARDLGTVQETQY
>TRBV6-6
AALDRVNTEAF
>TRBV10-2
ASRPGLAPTYEQY
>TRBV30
AWSTRAGTDTQY
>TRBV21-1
ASSTKCLREGANYGYT
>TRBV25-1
ASSGRGGNQPQH
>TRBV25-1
ASSEGFRDRTAYEQY
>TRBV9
ASSVGLAGGYEQY
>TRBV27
ASSYGGGSNQPQH
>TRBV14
ASSQDIGQGANEQF
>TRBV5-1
ASSFGQPNEKLF
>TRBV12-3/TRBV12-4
ASSFSGSYEQY
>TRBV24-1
ATSPSMISAQF
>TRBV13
ASSLRTGGGNQETQY
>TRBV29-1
SVDTTGTANEQF
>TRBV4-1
ASSQVKTSAYEQY
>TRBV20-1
SASIGSGANVLT
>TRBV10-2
ASNLVGDTGELF
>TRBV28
ASSASGRVYYGDT
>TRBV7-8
ASSQALAGVMQETQY
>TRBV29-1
SVEKGQTNYGYT
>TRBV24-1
ATSVAGRLYNEQF
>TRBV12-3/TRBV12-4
ASRSDFGAF
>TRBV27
ASSSTWGTQY
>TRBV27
ASSLVGTAGWGETQY
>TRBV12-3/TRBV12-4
ASSPRTGDEKLF
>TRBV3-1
ASSQILAGTTGELF
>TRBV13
ASSLSSTSSNEQF
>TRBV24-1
ATSDPISGRTGELF
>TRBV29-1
SVEGAGRETQY
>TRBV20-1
SAWGSGANVLT
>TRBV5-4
ASSLAGLAGVLSTDTQY
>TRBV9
ASSVGVPVDRGRERNEQF
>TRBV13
ASSLGGLADSYEQY
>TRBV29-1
SVSSGSGTEAF
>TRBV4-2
ASSQEWDTTEAF
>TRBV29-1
SASPTGNEQF
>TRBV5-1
ASSLTGTSIDEQF